This T cell receptor beta chain stems from a study of T cell clonality in common variable immunodeficiency. Equal genomic DNA amounts from CVID and control samples were sequenced. TCRdb's table, derived via immunoSEQ multiplex PCR, lists solely in-frame clones and lacks some. There are about 34,000 clones in the sample, none observed a single time. At least ten counts were recorded for this clone. The target antigen is unknown. No CVID subject was ill or on immunomodulatory drugs when sampled. Study conclusions and caveats: Patient heterogeneity in the CVID cohort limited correlations between repertoire features and clinical complications. Reportedly, TCR beta sequences from common variable immunodeficiency showed fewer deletions and N-nucleotide insertions.

The receptor's source is a human donor with common variable immunodeficiency. The sample comprised peripheral blood mononuclear cells.

CDR3 loop: CASSQPRQGPTRGTLHF. The sequenced CDR3 bases are TGCGCCAGCAGCCAACCTCGACAGGGACCGACACGGGGCACC. V gene TRBV4-1 combines with J gene TRBJ1-6; TRBD1 matches 7 bases. The CDR3 end falls 3 residues outside the read, so it is completed with the germline J gene. CDR3 length: 17 amino acids. Germline assignment: CDR1 MGHRA and CDR2 YSYEKL.